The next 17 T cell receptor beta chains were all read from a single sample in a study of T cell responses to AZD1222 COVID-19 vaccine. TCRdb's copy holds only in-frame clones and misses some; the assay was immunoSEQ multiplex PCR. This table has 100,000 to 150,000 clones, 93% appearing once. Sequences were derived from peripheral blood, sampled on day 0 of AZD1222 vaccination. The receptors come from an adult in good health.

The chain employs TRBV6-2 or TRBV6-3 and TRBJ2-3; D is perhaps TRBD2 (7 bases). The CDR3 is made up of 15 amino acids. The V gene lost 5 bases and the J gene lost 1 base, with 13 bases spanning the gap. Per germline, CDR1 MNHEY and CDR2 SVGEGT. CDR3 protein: CASSTLGGGTDTQYF. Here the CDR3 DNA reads TGTGCCAGCAGTACATTAGGGGGGGGCACAGATACGCAGTATTTT.

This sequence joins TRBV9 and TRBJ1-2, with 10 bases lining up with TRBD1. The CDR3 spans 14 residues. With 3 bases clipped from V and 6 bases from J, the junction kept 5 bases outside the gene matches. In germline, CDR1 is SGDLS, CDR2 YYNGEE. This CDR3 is CASSGRDRGDGYTF. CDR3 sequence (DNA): TGTGCCAGCAGCGGCCGGGACAGGGGTGATGGCTACACCTTC.

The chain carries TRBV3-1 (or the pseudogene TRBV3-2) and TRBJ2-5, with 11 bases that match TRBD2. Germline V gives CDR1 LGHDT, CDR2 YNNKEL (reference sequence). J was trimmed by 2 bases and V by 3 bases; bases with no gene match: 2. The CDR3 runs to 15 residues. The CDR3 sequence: CASSHGTSGQETQYF. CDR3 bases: TGTGCCAGCAGCCACGGGACTAGCGGACAAGAGACCCAGTACTTC.

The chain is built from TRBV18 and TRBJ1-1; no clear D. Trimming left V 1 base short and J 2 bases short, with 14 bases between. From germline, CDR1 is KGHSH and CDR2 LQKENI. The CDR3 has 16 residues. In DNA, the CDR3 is TGTGCCAGCTCACCACGCATGGGCCCTTCTAACACTGAAGCTTTCTTT. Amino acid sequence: CASSPRMGPSNTEAFF.

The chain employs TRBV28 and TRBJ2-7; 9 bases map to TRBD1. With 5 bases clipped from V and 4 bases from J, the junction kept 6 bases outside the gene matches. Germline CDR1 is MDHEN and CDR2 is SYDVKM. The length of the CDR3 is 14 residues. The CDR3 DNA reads TGTGCCAGCAGTATCTCCGGGACAGGGTACGAGCAGTACTTC. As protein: CASSISGTGYEQYF.

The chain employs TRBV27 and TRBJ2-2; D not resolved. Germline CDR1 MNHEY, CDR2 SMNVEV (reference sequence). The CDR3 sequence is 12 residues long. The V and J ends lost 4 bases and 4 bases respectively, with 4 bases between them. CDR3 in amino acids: CASSWGTGELFF. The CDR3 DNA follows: TGTGCCAGCAGTTGGGGCACCGGGGAGCTGTTTTTT.

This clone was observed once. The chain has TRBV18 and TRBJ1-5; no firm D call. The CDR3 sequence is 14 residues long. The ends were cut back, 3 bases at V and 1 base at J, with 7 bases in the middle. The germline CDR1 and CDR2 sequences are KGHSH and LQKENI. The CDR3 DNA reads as TGTGCCAGCTCACCTACACTCAGCAATCAGCCCCAGCATTTT. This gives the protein CASSPTLSNQPQHF. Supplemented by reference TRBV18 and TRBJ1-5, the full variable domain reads NAGVMQNPRHLVRRRGQEARLRCSPMKGHSHVYWYRQLPEEGLKFMVYLQKENIIDESGMPKERFSAEFPKEGPSILRIQQVVRGDSAAYFCASSPTLSNQPQHFGDGTRLSIL.

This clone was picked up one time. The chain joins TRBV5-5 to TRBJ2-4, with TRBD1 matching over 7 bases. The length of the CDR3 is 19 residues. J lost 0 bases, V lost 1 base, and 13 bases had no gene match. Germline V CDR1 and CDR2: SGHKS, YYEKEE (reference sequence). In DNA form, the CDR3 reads TGTGCCAGCAGCTTGTTAGGGACAGACACCCTTATAGCCAAAAACATTCAGTACTTC. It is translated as CASSLLGTDTLIAKNIQYF.

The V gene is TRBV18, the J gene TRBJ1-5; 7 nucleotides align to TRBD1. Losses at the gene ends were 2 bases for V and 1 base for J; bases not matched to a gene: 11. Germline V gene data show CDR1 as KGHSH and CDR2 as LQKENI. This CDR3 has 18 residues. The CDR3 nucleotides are TGTGCCAGCTCACCAGGAGTAGGGGGCAGGGGGAGCAATCAGCCCCAGCATTTT. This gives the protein CASSPGVGGRGSNQPQHF.

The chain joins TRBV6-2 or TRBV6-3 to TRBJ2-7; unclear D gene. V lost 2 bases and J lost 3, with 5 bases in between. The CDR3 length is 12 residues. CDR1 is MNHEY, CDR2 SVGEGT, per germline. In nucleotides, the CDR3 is TGTGCCAGCAGTTACGTCATCTACGAGCAGTACTTC. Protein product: CASSYVIYEQYF.

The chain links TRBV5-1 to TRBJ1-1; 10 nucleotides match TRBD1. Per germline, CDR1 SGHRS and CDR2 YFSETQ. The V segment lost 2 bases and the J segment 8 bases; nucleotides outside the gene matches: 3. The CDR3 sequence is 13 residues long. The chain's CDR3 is CASSLGTGDEAFF. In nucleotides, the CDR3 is TGCGCCAGCAGCTTAGGGACAGGGGACGAAGCTTTCTTT. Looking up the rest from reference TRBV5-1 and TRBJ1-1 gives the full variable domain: KAGVTQTPRYLIKTRGQQVTLSCSPISGHRSVSWYQQTPGQGLQFLFEYFSETQRNKGNFPGRFSGRQFSNSRSEMNVSTLELGDSALYLCASSLGTGDEAFFGQGTRLTVV.

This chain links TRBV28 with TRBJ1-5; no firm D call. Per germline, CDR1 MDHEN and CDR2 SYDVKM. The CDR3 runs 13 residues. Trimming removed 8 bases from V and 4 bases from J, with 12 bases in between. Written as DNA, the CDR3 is TGTGCCAGCTTAAACCGAGGGAATCAGCCCCAGCATTTT. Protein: CASLNRGNQPQHF.

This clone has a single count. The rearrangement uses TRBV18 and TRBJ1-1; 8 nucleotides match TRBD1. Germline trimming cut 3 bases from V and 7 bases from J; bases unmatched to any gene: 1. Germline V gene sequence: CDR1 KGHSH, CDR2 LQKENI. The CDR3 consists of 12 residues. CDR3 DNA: TGTGCCAGCTCACCGGACAGGGTTGAAGCTTTCTTT. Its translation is CASSPDRVEAFF.

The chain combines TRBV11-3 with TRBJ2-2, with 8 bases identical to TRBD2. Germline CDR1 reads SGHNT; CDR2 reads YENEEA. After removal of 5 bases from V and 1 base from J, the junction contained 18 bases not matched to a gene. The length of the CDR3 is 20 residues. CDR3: CASSPRGGIAGLLNTGELFF. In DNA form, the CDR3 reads TGTGCCAGCAGCCCCCGCGGTGGGATAGCGGGACTTTTGAACACCGGGGAGCTGTTTTTT.

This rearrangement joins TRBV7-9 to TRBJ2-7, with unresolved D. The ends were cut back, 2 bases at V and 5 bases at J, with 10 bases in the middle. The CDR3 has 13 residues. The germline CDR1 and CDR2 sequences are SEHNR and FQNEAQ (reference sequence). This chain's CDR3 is CASSLPLLNEQYF. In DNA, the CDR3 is TGTGCCAGCAGCTTACCTCTTCTGAACGAGCAGTACTTC.

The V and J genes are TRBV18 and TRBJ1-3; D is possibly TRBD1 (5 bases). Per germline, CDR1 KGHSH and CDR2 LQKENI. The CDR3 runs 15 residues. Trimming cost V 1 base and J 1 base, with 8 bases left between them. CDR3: CASSPQTGSGNTIYF. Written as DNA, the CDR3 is TGTGCCAGCTCACCACAAACAGGATCTGGAAACACCATATATTTT.

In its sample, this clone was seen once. The CDR3 spells CASSRGTGQGTNQPQHF. CDR3 nucleotide sequence: TGTGCCAGCAGTAGGGGGACCGGACAGGGGACGAATCAGCCCCAGCATTTT. The J gene is TRBJ1-5, the V gene TRBV27; 9 bases line up with TRBD1. Germline V gives CDR1 MNHEY, CDR2 SMNVEV (reference sequence). The CDR3 is made up of 17 amino acids. V shed 5 bases and J 4 bases; nucleotides not matched to a gene: 12.